The 6 T cell receptor beta chains listed next were all sequenced from one sample in a study of blood T cell repertoires in COVID-19. The repertoire was sequenced with immunoSEQ multiplex PCR; TCRdb's copy has only in-frame clones and lacks some. This sample carries about 400,000 clones, 70% to 90% of them seen once, and the ten largest clones take just under 2%. The sample comprised PBMCs or T cells enriched from blood (not recorded which). The receptors derive from a woman younger than 35 with acute COVID-19.

Written as DNA, the CDR3 is TGTGCCAGCAGCCCCTTAGGGGCCGGTGGCTACACCTTC. This translates into CASSPLGAGGYTF. V is TRBV7-9 and J is TRBJ1-2; D is perhaps TRBD1 (5 bases). CDR1 is SEHNR and CDR2 is FQNEAQ in the germline V gene (reference sequence). The ends were cut back, 5 bases at V and 7 bases at J, with 14 bases in the middle. The CDR3 extends over 13 amino acids.

This clone was counted a few times. This rearrangement joins TRBV20-1 to TRBJ2-7; the D gene is possibly TRBD2 (5 bases). The CDR3 consists of 14 residues. V was pared by 4 bases and J by 9 bases, with 22 bases between. Germline V gene lookup returns CDR1 DFQATT and CDR2 SNEGSKA (reference sequence). The CDR3 DNA sequence: TGCAGTGCTATTGATCCTAGCCGAAATTTGGGGCAGTACTTC. Its protein is CSAIDPSRNLGQYF.

This clone was seen more than once but under ten times. V and J are TRBV7-2 and TRBJ2-7, with a possible D match to TRBD1 (6 bases). V was shortened by 0 bases and J by 2 bases, with 14 bases between the two germline ends. The CDR3 is 16 amino acids. Germline loops: CDR1 SGHTA, CDR2 FQGNSA. CDR3 coding DNA: TGTGCCAGCAGCTTAGCCCAGGGGCTGAAGACCTACGAGCAGTACTTC. Translating gives CASSLAQGLKTYEQYF.

The chain has TRBV19 and TRBJ2-3; D gene ambiguous. The CDR3 is made up of 14 amino acids. Germline loops: CDR1 LNHDA, CDR2 SQIVND (reference sequence). Trimming stripped 7 bases from V and 0 bases from J, with 11 bases between. The CDR3 region has the DNA TGTGCCAGTACCTATTCTCGGAGCACAGATACGCAGTATTTT. Amino acids: CASTYSRSTDTQYF.

This chain joins TRBV11-2 and TRBJ2-7, with a tentative D call TRBD1 (6 bases). With 9 bases removed from V and 2 bases from J, the gap between germline ends came to 8 bases. The germline V gene encodes CDR1 SGHAT and CDR2 FQNNGV. The CDR3 contains 11 residues. Here the CDR3 DNA reads TGTGCCAGTAGACAGGCCTACGAGCAGTACTTC. It is translated as CASRQAYEQYF.

V usage is TRBV7-9 and J usage is TRBJ1-2; D gene unclear. This CDR3 region has 13 residues. V was clipped by 7 bases and J by 5 bases, with 14 bases between them. CDR1 SEHNR and CDR2 FQNEAQ come from the germline V gene (reference sequence). CDR3: CASTYTGFYGYTF. CDR3 coding DNA: TGTGCCAGCACTTATACGGGTTTTTATGGCTACACCTTC.